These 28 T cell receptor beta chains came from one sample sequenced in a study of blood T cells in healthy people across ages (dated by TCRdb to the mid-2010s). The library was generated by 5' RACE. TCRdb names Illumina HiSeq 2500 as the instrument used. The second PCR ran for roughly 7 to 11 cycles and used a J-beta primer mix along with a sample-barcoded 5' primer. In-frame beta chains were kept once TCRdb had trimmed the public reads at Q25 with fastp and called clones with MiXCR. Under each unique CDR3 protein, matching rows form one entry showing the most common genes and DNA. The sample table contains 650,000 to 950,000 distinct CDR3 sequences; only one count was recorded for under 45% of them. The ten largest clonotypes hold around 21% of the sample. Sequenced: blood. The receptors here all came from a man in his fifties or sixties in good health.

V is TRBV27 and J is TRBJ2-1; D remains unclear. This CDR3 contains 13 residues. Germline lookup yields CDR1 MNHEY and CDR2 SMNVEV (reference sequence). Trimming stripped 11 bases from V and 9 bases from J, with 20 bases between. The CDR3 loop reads CAEPESGQCEQFF. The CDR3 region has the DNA TGTGCCGAACCGGAATCGGGCCAGTGTGAGCAGTTCTTC.

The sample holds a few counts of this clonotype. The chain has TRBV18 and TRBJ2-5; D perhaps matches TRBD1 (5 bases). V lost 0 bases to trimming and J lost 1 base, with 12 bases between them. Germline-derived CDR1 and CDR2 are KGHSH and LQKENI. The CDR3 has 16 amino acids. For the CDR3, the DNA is TGTGCCAGCTCACCACCAGGGTGGACAACCCAAGAGACCCAGTACTTC. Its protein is CASSPPGWTTQETQYF.

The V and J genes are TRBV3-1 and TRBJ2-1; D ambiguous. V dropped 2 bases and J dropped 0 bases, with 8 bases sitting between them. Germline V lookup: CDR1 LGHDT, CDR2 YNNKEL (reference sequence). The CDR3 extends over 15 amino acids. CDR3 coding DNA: TGTGCCAGCAGCCAACGCGAGAGCTCCTACAATGAGCAGTTCTTC. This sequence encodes CASSQRESSYNEQFF.

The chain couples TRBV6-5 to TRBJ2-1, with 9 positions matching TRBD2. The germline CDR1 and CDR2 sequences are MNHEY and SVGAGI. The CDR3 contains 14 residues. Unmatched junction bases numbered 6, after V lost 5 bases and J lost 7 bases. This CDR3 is CASSDWRGGNEQFF. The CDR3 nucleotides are TGTGCCAGCAGTGACTGGCGGGGGGGAAATGAGCAGTTCTTC.

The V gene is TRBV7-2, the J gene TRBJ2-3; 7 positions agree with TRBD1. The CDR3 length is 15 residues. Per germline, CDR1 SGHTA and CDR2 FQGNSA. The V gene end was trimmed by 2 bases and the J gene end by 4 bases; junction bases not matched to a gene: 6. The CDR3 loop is CASSLLRGRPDTQYF. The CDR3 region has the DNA TGTGCCAGCAGCTTATTAAGGGGGCGCCCAGATACGCAGTATTTT.

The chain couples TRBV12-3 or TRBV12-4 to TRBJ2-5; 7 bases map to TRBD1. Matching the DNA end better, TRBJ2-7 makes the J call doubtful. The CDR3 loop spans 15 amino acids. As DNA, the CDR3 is TGTGCCAGCAGAATGGGACAGTCTCAACCCTACGAGCAGTACTTC. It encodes CASRMGQSQPYEQYF.

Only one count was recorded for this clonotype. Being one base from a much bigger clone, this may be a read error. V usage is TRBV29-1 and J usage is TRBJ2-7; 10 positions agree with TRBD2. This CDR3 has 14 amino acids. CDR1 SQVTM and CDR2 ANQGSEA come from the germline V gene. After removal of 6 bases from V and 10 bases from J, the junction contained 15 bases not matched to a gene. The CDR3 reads CSVPSGGPQEAQYF. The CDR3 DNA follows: TGCAGCGTCCCTAGCGGGGGCCCTCAAGAGGCCCAGTACTTC.

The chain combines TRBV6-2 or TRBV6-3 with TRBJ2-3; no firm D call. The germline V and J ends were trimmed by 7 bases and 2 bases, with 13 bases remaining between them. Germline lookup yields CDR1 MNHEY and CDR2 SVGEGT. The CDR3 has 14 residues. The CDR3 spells CASTQGLITDTQYF. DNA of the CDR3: TGTGCCAGCACTCAAGGGTTGATCACAGATACGCAGTATTTT.

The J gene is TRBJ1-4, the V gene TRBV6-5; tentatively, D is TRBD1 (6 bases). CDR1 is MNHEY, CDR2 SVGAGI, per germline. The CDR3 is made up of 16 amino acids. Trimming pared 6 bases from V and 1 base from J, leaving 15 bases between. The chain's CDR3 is CASRKNQGITNEKLFF. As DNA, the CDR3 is TGTGCCAGCAGAAAAAATCAGGGGATAACTAATGAAAAACTGTTTTTT.

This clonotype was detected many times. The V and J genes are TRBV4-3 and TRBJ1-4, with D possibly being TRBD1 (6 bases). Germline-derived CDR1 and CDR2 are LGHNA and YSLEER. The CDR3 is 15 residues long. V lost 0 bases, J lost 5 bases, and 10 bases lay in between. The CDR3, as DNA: TGCGCCAGCAGCCAAGATACAGGGACAAATGAAAAACTGTTTTTT. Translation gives CASSQDTGTNEKLFF.

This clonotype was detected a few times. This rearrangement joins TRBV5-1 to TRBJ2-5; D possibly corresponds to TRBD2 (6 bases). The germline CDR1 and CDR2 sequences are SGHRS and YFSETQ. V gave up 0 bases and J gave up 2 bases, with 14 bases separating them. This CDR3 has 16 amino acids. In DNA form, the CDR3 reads TGCGCCAGCAGCTTGGCTCTCGGGGGTGCACAAGAGACCCAGTACTTC. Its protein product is CASSLALGGAQETQYF.

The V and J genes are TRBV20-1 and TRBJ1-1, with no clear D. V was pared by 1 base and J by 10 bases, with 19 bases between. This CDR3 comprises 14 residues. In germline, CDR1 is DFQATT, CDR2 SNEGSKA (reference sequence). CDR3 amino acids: CSARGTIGPSPAFF. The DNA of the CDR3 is TGCAGTGCTAGAGGTACCATTGGGCCGAGCCCAGCTTTCTTT.

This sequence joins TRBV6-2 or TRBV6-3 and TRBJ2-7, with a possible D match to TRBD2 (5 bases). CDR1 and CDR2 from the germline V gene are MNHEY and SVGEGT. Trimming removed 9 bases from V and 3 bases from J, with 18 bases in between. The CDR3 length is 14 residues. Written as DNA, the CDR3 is TGTGCCAGTACCCACGGGGTCTCAAACTACGAGCAGTACTTC. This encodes CASTHGVSNYEQYF.

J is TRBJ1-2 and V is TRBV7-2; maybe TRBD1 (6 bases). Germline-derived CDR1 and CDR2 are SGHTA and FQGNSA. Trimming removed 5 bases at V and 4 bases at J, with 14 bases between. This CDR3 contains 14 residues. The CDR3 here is CASSVQGSSYGYTF. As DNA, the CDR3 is TGTGCCAGCAGCGTACAGGGCAGTAGCTATGGCTACACCTTC.

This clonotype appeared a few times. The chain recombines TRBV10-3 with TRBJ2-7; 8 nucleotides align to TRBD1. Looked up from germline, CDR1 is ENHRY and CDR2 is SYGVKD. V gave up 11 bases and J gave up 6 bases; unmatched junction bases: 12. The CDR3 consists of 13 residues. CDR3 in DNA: TGTGCCCCCCGGACAGGGAATGGGGCCGAGCAGTACTTC. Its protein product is CAPRTGNGAEQYF.

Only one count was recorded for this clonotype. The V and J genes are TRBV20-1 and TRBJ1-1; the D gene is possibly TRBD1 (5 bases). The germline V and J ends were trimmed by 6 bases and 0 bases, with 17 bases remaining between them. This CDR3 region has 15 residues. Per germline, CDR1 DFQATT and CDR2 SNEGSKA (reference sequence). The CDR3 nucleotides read TGCAGTGCCAAAGGGACCAGAGGAGTGAACACTGAAGCTTTCTTT. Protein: CSAKGTRGVNTEAFF.

The CDR3 DNA reads as TGTGCCAGCAGTTACGCACCGGGACAGGCGAACACTGAAGCTTTCTTT. Amino acids: CASSYAPGQANTEAFF. This chain connects TRBV6-5 to TRBJ1-1; 8 bases agree with TRBD1. The CDR3 extends over 16 amino acids. V was pared by 2 bases and J by 1 base, with 6 bases of the junction left unmatched. Per germline, CDR1 MNHEY and CDR2 SVGAGI.

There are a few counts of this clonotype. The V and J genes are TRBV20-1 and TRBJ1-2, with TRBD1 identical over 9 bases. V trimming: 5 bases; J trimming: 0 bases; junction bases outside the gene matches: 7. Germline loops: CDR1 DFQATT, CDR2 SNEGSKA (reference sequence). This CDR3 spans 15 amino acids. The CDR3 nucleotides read TGCAGTGCTCCCCCGACAGGGGGAACTAACTATGGCTACACCTTC. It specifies CSAPPTGGTNYGYTF.

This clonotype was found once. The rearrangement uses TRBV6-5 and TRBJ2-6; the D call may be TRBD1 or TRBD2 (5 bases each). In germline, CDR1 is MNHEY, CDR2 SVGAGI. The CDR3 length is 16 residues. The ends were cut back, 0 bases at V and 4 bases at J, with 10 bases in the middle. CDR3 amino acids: CASSYSEGTGANVLTF. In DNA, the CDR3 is TGTGCCAGCAGTTACTCCGAAGGGACCGGGGCCAACGTCCTGACTTTC.

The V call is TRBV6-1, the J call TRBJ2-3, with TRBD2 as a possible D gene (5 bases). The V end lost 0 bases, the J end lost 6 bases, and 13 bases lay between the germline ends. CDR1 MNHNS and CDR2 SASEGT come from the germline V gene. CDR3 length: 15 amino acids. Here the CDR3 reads CASSEAPGLADTQYF. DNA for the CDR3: TGTGCCAGCAGTGAAGCGCCCGGGCTAGCTGATACGCAGTATTTT.

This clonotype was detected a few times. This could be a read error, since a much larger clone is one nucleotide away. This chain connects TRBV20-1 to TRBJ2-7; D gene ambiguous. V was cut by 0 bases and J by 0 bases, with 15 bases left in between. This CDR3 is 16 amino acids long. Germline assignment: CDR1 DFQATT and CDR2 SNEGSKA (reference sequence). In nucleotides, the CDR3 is TGCAGTGCTAGAGACCCCGTTATAGAGAGCTCCTACGAGCAGTACTTC. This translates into CSARDPVIESSYEQYF.

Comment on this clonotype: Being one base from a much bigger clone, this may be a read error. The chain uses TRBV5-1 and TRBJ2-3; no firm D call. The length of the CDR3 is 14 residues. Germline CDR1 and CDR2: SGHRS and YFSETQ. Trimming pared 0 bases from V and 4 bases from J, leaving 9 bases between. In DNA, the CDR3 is TGCGCCAGCAGCTTGGCCAGGCCGGCAGATACGCAGTATTTT. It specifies CASSLARPADTQYF.

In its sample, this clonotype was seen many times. For the CDR3, the DNA is TGTGCCAGCAGTTTACCGGGACAGCTTTCAGCAGAGACCCAGTACTTC. It is translated as CASSLPGQLSAETQYF. The rearrangement joins TRBV28 to TRBJ2-5, with 7 bases fitting TRBD1. The CDR3 runs 16 residues. Germline lookup yields CDR1 MDHEN and CDR2 SYDVKM. V shed 2 bases, J shed 4 bases, and the junction held 10 bases outside the gene matches.

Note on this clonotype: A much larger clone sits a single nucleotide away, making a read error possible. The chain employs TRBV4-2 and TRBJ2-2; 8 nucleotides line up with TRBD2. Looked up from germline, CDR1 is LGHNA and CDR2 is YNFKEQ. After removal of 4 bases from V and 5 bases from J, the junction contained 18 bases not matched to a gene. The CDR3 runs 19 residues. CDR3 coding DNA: TGTGCCAGCAGCCCCTCCCGACGGACTAGCAGGGGTCGGACCGGGGAGCTGTTTTTT. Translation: CASSPSRRTSRGRTGELFF.

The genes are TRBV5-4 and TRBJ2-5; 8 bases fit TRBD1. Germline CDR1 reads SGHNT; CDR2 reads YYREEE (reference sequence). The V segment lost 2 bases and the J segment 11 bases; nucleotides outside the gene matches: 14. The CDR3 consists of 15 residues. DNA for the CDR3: TGTGCCAGCAGCTTTTATCGGACAGGGATTTCCCAGCAGTACTTC. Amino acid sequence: CASSFYRTGISQQYF.

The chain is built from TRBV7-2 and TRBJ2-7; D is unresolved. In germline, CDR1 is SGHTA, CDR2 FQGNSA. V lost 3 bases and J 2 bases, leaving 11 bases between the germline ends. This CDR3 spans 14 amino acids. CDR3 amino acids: CASSFRQAAYEQYF. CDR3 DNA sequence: TGTGCCAGCAGCTTCCGTCAGGCTGCCTACGAGCAGTACTTC.

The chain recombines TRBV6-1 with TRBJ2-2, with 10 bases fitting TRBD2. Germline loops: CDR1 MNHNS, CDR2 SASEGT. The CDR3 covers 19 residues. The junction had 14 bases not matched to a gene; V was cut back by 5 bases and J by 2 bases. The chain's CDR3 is CASSPLLASGGRNTGELFF. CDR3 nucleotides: TGTGCCAGCAGTCCCCTTCTGGCTAGCGGGGGCCGAAACACCGGGGAGCTGTTTTTT.

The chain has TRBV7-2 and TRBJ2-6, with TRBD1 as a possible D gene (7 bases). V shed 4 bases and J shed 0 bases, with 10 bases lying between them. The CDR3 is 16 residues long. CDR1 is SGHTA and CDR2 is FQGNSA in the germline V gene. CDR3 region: CASSWRGRSGANVLTF. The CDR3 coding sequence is TGTGCCAGCAGCTGGAGGGGGCGCTCTGGGGCCAACGTCCTGACTTTC.